This TCR beta chain was obtained from a study of T cells expressing NK-cell markers. General observations from the study: It remained uncertain whether the expanded NKG2C+ T cell clones were specific for HCMV antigens. In a group of about six donors, dominant NKG2C+ clonotypes represented about 1.0-8% of CD8+ T cells. A few of the donors also had these clonotypes leading their CD3+CD56-NKG2C+ fraction.

UMIs accompanied the 5'RACE template switching by which TCR beta cDNA was made. TCRdb re-called the 5' RACE reads and shows each CDR3 protein once, DNA omitted. Across over 150,000 distinct CDR3 sequences, the top ten clones capture around 20% of the sample. A word on this clonotype: Antigen: not known.

Germline assignment: CDR1 SEHNR and CDR2 FQNEAQ (reference sequence). The CDR3 is 14 amino acids. Specimen: blood T cells: a sorted CD56 or NKG2C T cell subset, CD4+ or CD8+ T cells, or bulk PBMC T cells (not recorded which). The TCR sequence derives from a man aged 18 to 69 in good health. This chain links TRBV7-9 with TRBJ1-1; TCRdb picks TRBD1, but there is no DNA to check that call. The CDR3 protein is CASSPIWGATEAFF.